These 2 T cell receptor beta chains were all obtained from the same sample, sequenced in a study of shared clonotypes between healthy human individuals. CD8 cells regarded as naive lacked CD45RO, were positively chosen for CCR7, and omitted terminally differentiated effector memory CD45RA+ cells. Some clones are missing from TCRdb's copy, which holds only in-frame ones; the method was immunoSEQ multiplex PCR. The table has about 2 million clones, about 94% seen once. Sequenced sample: naive CD8+ T cells sorted from blood. The receptors stem from a man between 18 and 35 years old in good health.

The chain is built from TRBV30 and TRBJ2-2; the match to TRBD2 covers 9 bases. CDR3 size: 18 residues. V was pared by 7 bases and J by 3 bases, with 18 bases of the junction left unmatched. Germline V gene lookup returns CDR1 GTSNPN and CDR2 SVGIG (reference sequence). The CDR3: CASDRPASGMVDTGELFF. The CDR3, as DNA: TGTGCCTCTGATAGGCCGGCTAGCGGGATGGTGGACACCGGGGAGCTGTTTTTT.

The chain employs TRBV4-1 and TRBJ2-3; D may be TRBD1 (5 bases). Germline V gene data show CDR1 as MGHRA and CDR2 as YSYEKL. This CDR3 comprises 17 residues. V lost 1 base and J lost 6, with 20 bases in between. As DNA, the CDR3 is TGCGCCAGCAGCCAAGCTAGGGGTGTTTCGAGCGTCGATACGCAGTATTTT. Residues: CASSQARGVSSVDTQYF.